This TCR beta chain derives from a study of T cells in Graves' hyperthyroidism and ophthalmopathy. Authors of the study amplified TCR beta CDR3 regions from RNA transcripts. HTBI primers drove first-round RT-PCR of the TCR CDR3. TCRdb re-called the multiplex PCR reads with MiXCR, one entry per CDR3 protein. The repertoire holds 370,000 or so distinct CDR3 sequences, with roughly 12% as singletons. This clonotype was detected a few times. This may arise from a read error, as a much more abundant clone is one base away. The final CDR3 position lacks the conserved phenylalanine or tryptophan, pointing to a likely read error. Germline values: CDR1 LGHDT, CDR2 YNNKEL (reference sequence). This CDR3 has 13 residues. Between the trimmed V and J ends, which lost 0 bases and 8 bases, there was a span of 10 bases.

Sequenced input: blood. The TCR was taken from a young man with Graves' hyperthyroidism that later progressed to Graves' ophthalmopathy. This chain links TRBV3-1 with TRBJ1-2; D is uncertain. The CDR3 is CASSQDPRRGYTL. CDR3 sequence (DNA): TGTGCCAGCAGCCAAGATCCGAGAAGGGGCTACACCCTC.